This TCR beta chain was identified during a study of T-cell reconstitution after alpha-beta-depleted transplantation in children. This CDR3 has 14 residues. With 6 bases removed from V and 3 bases from J, the gap between germline ends came to 14 bases. The germline V gene has CDR1 LGHNA and CDR2 YNFKEQ. TCRbeta library construction was performed incorporating unique molecular identifiers. One entry per CDR3 protein results from TCRdb running MiXCR on the PCR reads. The profile shows roughly 220,000 distinct CDR3 sequences, around 13% of them singletons. This clonotype appeared once. This clonotype was sampled from a human donor who donated a stem cell graft to a child with acute lymphoblastic leukemia. The sample in question was PBMCs from the stem cell graft donor, obtained from the stem cell graft. This chain joins TRBV4-2 and TRBJ1-1; D might be TRBD1 (6 bases). In DNA, the CDR3 is TGTGCCAGCAGAAGGGGGGGGTTGGACACTGAAGCTTTCTTT. Amino acid sequence: CASRRGGLDTEAFF.